The present TCR beta chain was sequenced within a study of PD-1 blockade in classical Hodgkin lymphoma (TCRdb year 2020). About the full investigation: Nivolumab dosing was 3 mg/kg intravenously every 2 weeks, continuing until either disease progression or unacceptable toxicity. To define a peripheral blood immune signature of response to PD-1 blockade in classical Hodgkin lymphoma, the study combined TCR beta sequencing with CyTOF.

In the germline V gene, CDR1 corresponds to SGHRS and CDR2 to YFSETQ. Trimming costs V 0 bases and J 3 bases, and their ends lie 7 bases apart. From cysteine to phenylalanine, the CDR3 is 13 amino acids long. The sequence is cut down to CDR3 DNA, 39 bases in frame from base 1. The study at large found these results: The study was limited to a single clinical trial cohort, and causes of repertoire differences, possibly disease activity or prior therapy, remained undefined. Baseline TCR diversity was reported to be lower in newly diagnosed patients than in healthy donors and to be lower still in relapsed/refractory patients. Baseline diversity similar to that of newly diagnosed patients was observed in trial patients achieving complete response, whereas significantly lower diversity was observed in partial responders and progressors. A significant rise by C4D1 was seen in CD4+ but not CD8+ TCR diversity (p=0.0027 vs p=0.16), with the rise being most apparent in complete responders (p=0.02). Patients starting nivolumab less than 1 year after ASCT had lower diversity and were excluded from later analyses to avoid confounding by immune reconstitution.

Remarks on this clone: Its specific antigen is unknown. One base away there is no much larger clone; base qualities are not given.

Explained via the paper, the time point label denotes: cycle 2 day 1 (C2D1) of nivolumab. All trial patients had relapsed after autologous stem cell transplantation, with cohorts A, B and C differing in prior brentuximab vedotin exposure. The trial cohort included some 53 patients with relapsed/refractory classical Hodgkin lymphoma, and each patient had a best overall response of complete response, partial response or progressive disease. Single-agent nivolumab was administered to trial patients in the multi-cohort phase II CheckMate 205 trial. An independent review committee assessed best overall response by applying the 2007 International Working Group response criteria. Trial PBMCs were collected immediately before nivolumab initiation (C1D1) and during therapy at cycle 2 day 1 and cycle 4 day 1. Peripheral blood was collected in 8 mL Vacutainer Cell Preparation Tubes, from which PBMCs were isolated by centrifugation and then cryopreserved.

The Qiagen DNeasy kit was used to extract genomic DNA from unsorted PBMCs and from the negatively selected CD4+ and CD8+ fractions. Using primers that anneal to V and J segments, immunoSEQ multiplex PCR amplified the TCR beta CDR3 regions. A synthetic immune receptor repertoire was used to minimize amplification bias, and remaining bias was computationally removed after sequencing. Concerning the study's data processing: Custom Python scripts were used to quantify repertoire diversity as the Shannon entropy index. The unsorted, CD4+ and CD8+ repertoires were each analyzed separately, with the exception of combined analyses, where CD4+ and CD8+ sequences were merged in silico. A clone was considered expanded if an increase in frequency of at least 2-fold after treatment relative to C1D1 was found, and a pseudocount of 0.5 was applied to clones undetected at baseline. Singleton clones were defined as clones with 0 or 1 copy at C1D1, and non-singleton clones were defined as clones with 2 or more copies. Clones expanded in unsorted samples were labelled as CD4+, CD8+ or unknown by matching protein sequences in sorted samples from the same patient. Diversity changes from C1D1 to C4D1 were tested in paired samples using Wilcoxon tests. The source is immuneACCESS, and TCRdb retained only in-frame sequences with V and J called. Part of the clones is not carried over; for the studies checked, unresolved V genes explain less than half of this, and the remainder is unexplained. Clone size and the V and J calls come from that table; the DNA yielded D and trimming. The sample includes roughly 56,000 clones, with 88% observed a single time. The ten top clones hold approximately 5.4% of the sample.

The V gene is TRBV5-1 and the J gene is TRBJ2-7, with the D gene too uncertain to name. Sequencing was performed on peripheral blood mononuclear cells (PBMCs), taken before the second cycle of nivolumab. The sequence was obtained from a human donor with classical Hodgkin lymphoma. Read as DNA, the sequence is TGCGCCAGCAGCTTGGGGTCCAGCTACGAGCAGTACTTC. Its product reads: CASSLGSSYEQYF.